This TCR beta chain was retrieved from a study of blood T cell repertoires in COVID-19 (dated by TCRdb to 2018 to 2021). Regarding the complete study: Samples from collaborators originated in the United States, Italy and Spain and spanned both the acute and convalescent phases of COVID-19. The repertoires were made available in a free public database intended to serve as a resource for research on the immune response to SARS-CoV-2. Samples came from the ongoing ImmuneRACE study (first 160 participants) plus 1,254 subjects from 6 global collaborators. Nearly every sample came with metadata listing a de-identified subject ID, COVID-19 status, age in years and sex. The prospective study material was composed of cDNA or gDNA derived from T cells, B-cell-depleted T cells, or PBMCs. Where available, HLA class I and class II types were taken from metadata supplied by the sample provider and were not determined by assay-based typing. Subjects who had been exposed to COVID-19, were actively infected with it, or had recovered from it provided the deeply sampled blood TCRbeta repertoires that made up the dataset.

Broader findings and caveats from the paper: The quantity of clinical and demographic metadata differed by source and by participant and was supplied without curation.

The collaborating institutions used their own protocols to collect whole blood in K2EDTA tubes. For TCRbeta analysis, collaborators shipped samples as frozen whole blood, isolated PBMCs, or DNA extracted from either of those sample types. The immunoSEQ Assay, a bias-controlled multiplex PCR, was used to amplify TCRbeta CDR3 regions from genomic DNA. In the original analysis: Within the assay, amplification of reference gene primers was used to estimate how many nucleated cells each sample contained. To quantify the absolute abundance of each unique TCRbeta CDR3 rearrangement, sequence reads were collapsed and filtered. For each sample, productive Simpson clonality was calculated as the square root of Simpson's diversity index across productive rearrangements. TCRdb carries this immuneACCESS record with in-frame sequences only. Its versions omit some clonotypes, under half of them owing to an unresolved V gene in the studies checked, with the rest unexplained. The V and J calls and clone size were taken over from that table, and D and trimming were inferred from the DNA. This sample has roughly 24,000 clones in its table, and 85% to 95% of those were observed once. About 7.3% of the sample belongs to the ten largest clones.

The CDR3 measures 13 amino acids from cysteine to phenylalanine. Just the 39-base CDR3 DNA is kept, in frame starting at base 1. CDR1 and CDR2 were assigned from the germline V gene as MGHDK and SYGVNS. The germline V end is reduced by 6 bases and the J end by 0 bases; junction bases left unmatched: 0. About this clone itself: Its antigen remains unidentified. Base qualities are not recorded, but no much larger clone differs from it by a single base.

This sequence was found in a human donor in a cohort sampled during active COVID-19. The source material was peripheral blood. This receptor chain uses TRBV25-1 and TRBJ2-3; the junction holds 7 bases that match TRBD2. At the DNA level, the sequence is TGTGCCAGCAGCGGGGGGAGCACAGATACGCAGTATTTT. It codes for CASSGGSTDTQYF.